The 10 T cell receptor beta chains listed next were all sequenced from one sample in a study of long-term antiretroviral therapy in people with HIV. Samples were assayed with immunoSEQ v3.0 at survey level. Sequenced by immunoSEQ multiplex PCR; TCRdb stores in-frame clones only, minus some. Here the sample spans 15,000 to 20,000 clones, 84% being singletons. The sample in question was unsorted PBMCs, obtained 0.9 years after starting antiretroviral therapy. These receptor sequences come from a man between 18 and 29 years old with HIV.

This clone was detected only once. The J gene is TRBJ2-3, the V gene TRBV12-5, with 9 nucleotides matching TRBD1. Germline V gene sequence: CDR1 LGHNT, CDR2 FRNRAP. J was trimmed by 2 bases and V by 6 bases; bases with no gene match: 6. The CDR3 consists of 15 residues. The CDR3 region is CASGKGDRDTDTQYF. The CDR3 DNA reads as TGTGCTAGTGGGAAGGGGGACAGGGACACAGATACGCAGTATTTT.

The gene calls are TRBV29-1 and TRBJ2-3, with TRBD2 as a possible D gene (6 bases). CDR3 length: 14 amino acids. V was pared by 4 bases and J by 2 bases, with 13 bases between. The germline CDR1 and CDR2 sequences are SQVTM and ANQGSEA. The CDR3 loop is CSVVLGDFTDTQYF. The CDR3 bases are TGCAGCGTTGTTTTAGGGGACTTCACAGATACGCAGTATTTT.

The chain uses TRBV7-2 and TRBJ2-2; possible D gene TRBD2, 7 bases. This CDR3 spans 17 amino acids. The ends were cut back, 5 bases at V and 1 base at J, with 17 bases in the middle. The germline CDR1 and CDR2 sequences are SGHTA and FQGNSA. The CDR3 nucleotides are TGTGCCAGCAGCCCACGGGGGGCGCGGTGGAACACCGGGGAGCTGTTTTTT. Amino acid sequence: CASSPRGARWNTGELFF.

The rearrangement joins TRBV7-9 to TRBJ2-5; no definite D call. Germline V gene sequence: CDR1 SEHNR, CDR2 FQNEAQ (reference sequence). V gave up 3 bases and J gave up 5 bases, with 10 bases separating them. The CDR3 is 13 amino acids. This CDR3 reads CASSFVRGETQYF. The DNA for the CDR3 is TGTGCCAGCAGCTTCGTGAGAGGCGAGACCCAGTACTTC.

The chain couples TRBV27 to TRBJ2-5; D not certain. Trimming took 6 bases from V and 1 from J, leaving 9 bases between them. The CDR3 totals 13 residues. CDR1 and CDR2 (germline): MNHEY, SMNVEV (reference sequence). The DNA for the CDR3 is TGTGCCAGCAGCCCCTTCCCCCAAGAGACCCAGTACTTC. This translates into CASSPFPQETQYF.

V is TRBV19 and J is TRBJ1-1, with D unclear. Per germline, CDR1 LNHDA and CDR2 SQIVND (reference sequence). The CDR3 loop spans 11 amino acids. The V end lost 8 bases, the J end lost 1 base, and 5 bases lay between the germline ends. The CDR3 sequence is CASAKNTEAFF. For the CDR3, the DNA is TGTGCCAGTGCGAAGAACACTGAAGCTTTCTTT. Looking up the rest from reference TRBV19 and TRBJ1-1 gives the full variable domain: DGGITQSPKYLFRKEGQNVTLSCEQNLNHDAMYWYRQDPGQGLRLIYYSQIVNDFQKGDIAEGYSVSREKKESFPLTVTSAQKNPTAFYLCASAKNTEAFFGQGTRLTVV.

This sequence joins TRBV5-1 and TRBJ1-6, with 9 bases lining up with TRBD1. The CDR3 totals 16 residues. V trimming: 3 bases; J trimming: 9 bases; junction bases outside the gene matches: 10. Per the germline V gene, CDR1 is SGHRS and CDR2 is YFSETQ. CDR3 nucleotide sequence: TGCGCCAGCAGCTCGGGGGGGACAGGGCGAGGTTCACCCCTCCACTTT. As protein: CASSSGGTGRGSPLHF.

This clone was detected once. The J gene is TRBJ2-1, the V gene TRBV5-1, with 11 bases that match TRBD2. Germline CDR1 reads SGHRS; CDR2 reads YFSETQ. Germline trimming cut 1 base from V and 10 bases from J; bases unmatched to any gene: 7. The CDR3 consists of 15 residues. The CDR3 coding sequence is TGCGCCAGCAGCTTGACGGCTAGCGGGGGGCCCGAGCAGTTCTTC. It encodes CASSLTASGGPEQFF. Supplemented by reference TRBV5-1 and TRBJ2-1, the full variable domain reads KAGVTQTPRYLIKTRGQQVTLSCSPISGHRSVSWYQQTPGQGLQFLFEYFSETQRNKGNFPGRFSGRQFSNSRSEMNVSTLELGDSALYLCASSLTASGGPEQFFGPGTRLTVL.

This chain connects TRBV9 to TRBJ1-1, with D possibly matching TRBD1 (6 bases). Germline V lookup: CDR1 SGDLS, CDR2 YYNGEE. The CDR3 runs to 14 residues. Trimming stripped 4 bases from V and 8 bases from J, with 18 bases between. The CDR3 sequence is CASSTQGRLGEAFF. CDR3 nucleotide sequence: TGTGCCAGCAGCACACAGGGACGATTAGGAGAAGCTTTCTTT.

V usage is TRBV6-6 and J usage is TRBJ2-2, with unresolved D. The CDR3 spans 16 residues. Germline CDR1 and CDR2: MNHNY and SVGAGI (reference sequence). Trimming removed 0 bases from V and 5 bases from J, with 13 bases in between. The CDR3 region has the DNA TGTGCCAGCAGTTACTCCGCGAGGATTAAGACCGGGGAGCTGTTTTTT. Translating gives CASSYSARIKTGELFF.